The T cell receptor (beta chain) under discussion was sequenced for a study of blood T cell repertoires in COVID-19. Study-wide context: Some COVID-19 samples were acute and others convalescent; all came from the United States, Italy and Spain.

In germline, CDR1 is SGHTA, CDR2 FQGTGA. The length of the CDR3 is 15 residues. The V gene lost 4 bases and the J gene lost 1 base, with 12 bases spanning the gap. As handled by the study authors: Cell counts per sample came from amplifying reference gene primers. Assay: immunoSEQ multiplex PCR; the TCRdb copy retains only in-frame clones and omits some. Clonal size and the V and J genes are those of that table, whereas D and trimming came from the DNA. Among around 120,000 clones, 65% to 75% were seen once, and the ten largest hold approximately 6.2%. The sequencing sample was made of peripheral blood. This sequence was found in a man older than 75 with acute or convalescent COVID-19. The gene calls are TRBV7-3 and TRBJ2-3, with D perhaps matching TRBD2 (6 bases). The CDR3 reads CASSSEGSGTDTQYF. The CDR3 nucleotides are TGTGCCAGCAGCTCGGAGGGATCTGGCACAGATACGCAGTATTTT.